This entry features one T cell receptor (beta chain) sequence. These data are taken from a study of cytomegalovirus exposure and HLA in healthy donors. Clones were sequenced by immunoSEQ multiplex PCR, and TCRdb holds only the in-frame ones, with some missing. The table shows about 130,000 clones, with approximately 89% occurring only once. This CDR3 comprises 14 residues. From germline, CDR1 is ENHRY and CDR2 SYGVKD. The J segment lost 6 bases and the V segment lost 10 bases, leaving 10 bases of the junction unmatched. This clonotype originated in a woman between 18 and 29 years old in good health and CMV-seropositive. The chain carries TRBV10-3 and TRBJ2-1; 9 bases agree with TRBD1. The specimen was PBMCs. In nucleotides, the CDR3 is TGTGCCAGTAGCCCAGGACAGGGGAGCAATGAGCAGTTCTTC. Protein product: CASSPGQGSNEQFF.